Listed below are T cell receptor beta chains from one sample, sequenced in a study of cytomegalovirus exposure and HLA in healthy donors. Clones were sequenced by immunoSEQ multiplex PCR, and TCRdb holds only the in-frame ones, with some missing. The sample records approximately 300,000 clones, around four fifths being singletons. Sequencing used PBMCs. The receptors originated from a woman aged 40 to 49 in good health and CMV-seropositive. Each CDR3 is given with its conserved first and last residue. The D gene is left open where the match is weak. Clone size is shown for a subset of rows, as once, few, many or a class of expanded clone.

TRBV7-2	TRBJ2-7	TRBD2	NA	TGTTCTAGCGGGAGAATTGGTTCCTACGAGCAGTACTTC	CSSGRIGSYEQYF
TRBV7-6	TRBJ1-1	NA	once	TGTGCCAGCAGCCCCAGTCTGAACACTGAAGCTTTCTTT	CASSPSLNTEAFF
TRBV2	TRBJ1-4	NA	few	TGTGCCAGCCGGGGTCTCGACCAGGCGAAACTGTTTTTT	CASRGLDQAKLFF
TRBV5-1	TRBJ2-3	TRBD1	once	TGCGCCAGCACAGAGGGGACAGGCCGCACAGATACGCAGTATTTT	CASTEGTGRTDTQYF
TRBV14	TRBJ2-3	TRBD2	NA	TGTGCCACCCGGACTAGCGGGAGAGGGGATACGCAGTATTTT	CATRTSGRGDTQYF
TRBV19	TRBJ1-1	TRBD1	NA	TGTGCCAGTAATCCGGACAGGAGGAACACTGAAGCTTTCTTT	CASNPDRRNTEAFF
TRBV29-1	TRBJ2-5	NA	NA	TGCAGCGCGCTCGGGGGACGGGAGACCCAGTACTTC	CSALGGRETQYF
TRBV7-3	TRBJ1-1	NA	NA	TGTGCCAGCAGCGAGGGGAGGACTGAAGCTTTCTTT	CASSEGRTEAFF
TRBV30	TRBJ1-1	NA	NA	TGTGCCTGGAGTGCCTTAGCTGAAGCTTTCTTT	CAWSALAEAFF
TRBV6-1	TRBJ1-2	TRBD1	NA	TGTGCCAGCAGTTGGGACAGGGGGGTCTATGGCTACACCTTC	CASSWDRGVYGYTF
TRBV2	TRBJ2-7	NA	few	TGTGCCACCACGCGACAGGACTCCTACGAGCAGTACTTC	CATTRQDSYEQYF
TRBV16	TRBJ2-7	NA	NA	TGTGCCAGCAGCCAATCATTTGCAGGGGTGTACGAGCAGTACTTC	CASSQSFAGVYEQYF
TRBV11-3	TRBJ2-1	NA	once	TGTGCCAGCAGCTCGAGCGGGCTGAAGCAGTTCTTC	CASSSSGLKQFF
TRBV28	TRBJ2-7	TRBD2	NA	TGTGCCACCCACCCCCCGGGAGCGGGGGCCTACGAGCAGTACTTC	CATHPPGAGAYEQYF
TRBV9	TRBJ2-1	TRBD2	NA	TGTGCCAGCAGCGCCCCTTTAGCGGGAGGTGACAATGAGCAGTTCTTC	CASSAPLAGGDNEQFF
TRBV5-1	TRBJ2-1	TRBD2	NA	TGCGCCAGCAGCTTGGAAGTAGCGGGGGCCTACAATGAGCAGTTCTTC	CASSLEVAGAYNEQFF